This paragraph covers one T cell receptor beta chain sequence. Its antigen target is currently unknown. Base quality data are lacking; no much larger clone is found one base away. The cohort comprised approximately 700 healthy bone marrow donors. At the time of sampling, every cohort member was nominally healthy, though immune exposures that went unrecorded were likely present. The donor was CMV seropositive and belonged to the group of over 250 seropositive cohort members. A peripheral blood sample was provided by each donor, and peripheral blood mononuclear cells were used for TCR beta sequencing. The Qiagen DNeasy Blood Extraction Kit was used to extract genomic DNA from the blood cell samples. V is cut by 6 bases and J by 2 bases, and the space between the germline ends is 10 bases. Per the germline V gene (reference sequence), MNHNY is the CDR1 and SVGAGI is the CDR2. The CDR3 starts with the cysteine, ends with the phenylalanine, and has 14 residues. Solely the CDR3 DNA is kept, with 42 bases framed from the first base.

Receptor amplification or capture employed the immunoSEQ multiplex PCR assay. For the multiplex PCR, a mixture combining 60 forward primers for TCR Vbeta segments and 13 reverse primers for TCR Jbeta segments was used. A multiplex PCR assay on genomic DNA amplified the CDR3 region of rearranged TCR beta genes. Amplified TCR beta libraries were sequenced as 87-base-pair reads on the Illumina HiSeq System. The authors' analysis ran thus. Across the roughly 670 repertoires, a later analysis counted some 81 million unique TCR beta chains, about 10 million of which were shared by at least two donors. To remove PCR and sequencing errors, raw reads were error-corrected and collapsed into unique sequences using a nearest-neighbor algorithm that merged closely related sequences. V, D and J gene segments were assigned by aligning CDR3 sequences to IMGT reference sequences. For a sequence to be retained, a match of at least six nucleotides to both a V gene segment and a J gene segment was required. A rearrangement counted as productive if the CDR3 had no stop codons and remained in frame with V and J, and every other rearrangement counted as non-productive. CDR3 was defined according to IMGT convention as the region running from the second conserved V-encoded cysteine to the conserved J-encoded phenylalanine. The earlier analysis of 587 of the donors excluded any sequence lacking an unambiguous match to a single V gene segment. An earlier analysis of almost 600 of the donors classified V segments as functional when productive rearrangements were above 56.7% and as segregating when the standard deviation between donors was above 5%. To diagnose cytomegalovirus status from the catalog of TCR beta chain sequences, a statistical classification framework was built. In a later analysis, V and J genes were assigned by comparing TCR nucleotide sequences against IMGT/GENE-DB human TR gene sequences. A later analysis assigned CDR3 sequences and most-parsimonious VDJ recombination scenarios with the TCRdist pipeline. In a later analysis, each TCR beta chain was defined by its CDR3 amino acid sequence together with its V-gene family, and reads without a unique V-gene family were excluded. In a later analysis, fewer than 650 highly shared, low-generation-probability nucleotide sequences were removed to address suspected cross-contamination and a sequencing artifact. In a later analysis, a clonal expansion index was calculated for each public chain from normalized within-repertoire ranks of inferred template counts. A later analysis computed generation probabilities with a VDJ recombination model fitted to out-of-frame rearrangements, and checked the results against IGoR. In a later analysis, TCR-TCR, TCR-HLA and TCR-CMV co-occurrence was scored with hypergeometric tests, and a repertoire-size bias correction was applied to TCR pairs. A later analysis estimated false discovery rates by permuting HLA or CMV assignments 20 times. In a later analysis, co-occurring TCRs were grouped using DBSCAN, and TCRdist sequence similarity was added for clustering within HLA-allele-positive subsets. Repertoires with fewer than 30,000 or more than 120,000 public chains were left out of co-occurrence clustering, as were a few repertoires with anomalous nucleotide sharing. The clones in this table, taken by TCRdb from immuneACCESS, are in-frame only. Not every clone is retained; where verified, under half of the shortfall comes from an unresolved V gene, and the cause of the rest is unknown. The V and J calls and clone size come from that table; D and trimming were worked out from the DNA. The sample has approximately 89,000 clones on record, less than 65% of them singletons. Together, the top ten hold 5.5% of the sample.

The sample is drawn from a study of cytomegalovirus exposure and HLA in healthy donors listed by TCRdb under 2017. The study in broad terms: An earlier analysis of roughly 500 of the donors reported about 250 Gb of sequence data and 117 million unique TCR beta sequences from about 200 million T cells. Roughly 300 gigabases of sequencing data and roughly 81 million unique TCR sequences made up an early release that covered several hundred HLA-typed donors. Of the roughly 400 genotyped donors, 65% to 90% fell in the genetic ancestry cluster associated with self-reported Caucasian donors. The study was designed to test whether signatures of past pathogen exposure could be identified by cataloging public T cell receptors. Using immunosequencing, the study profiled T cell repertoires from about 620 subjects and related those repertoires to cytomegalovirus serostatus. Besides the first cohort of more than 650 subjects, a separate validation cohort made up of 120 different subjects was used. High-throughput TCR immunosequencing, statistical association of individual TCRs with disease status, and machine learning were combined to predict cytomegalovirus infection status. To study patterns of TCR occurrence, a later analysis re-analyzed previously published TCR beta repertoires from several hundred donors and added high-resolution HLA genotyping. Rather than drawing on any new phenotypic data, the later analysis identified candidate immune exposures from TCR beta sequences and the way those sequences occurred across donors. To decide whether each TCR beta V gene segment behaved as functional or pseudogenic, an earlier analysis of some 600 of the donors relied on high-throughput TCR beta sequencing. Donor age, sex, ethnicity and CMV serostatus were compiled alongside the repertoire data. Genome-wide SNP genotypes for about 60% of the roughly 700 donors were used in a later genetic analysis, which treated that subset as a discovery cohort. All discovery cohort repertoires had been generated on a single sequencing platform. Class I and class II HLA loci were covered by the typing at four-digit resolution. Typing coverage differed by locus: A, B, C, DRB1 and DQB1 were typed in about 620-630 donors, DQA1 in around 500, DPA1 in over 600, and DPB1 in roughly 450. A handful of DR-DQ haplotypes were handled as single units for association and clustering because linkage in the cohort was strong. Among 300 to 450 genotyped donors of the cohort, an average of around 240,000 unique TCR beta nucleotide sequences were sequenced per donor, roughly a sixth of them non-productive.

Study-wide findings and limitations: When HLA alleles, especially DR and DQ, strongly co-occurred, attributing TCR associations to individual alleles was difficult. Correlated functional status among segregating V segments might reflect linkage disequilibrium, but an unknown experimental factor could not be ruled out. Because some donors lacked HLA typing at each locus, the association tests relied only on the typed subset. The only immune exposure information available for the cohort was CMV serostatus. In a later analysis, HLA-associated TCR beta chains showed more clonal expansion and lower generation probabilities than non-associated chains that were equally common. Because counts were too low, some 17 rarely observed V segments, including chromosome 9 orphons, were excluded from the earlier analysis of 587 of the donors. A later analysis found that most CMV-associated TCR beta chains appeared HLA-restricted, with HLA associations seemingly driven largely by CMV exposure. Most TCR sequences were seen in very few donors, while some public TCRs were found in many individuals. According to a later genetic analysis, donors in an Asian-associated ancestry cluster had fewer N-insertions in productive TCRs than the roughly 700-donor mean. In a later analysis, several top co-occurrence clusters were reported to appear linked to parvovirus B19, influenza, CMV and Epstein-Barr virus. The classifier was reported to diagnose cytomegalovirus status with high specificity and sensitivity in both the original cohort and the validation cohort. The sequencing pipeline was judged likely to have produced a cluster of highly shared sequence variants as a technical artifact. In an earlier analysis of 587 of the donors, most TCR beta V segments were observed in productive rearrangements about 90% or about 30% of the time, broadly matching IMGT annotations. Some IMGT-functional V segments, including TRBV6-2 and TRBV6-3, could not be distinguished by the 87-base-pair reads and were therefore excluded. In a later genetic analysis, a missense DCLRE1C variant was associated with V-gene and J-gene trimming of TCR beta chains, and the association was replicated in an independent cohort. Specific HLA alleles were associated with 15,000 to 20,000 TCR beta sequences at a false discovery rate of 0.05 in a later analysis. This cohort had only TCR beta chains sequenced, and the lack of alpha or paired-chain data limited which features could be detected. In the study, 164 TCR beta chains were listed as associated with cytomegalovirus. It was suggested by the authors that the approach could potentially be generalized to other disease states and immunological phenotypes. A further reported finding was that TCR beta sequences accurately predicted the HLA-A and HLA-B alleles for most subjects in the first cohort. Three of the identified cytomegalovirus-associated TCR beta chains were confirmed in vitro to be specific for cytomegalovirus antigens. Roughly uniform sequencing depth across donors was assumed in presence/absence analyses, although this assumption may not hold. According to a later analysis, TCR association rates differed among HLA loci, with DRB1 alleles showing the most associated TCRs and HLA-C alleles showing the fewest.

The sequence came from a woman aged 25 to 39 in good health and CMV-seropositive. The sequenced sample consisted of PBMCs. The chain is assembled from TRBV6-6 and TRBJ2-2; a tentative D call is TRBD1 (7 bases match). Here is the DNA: TGTGCCAGCAGGGAGGGGGCTAACACCGGGGAGCTGTTTTTT. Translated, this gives CASREGANTGELFF.